Sequencing of this TCR beta chain was carried out in a study of cytomegalovirus exposure and HLA in healthy donors. Study context: Falling in the Caucasian-associated ancestry cluster were about 83% of under 500 genotyped donors. Overall study results and limits: In a later analysis, productive TCRs from donors in an Asian-associated ancestry cluster reportedly carried fewer N-insertions than the cohort mean.

V was clipped by 0 bases and J by 5 bases, with 8 bases between them. The CDR3 is 14 amino acids. The germline V gene encodes CDR1 SEHNR and CDR2 FQNEAQ (reference sequence). 13 Jbeta primers and 60 Vbeta primers were used for the PCR. Some clones are missing from TCRdb's copy, which holds only in-frame ones; the method was immunoSEQ multiplex PCR. Altogether about 110,000 clones are present, approximately 79% being singletons, with the ten largest covering 5.5% to 7%. As to this clone: Its target is not known.

The J gene is TRBJ2-1, the V gene TRBV7-9; TRBD1 might be the D (5 bases). The sample consisted of PBMCs. This clonotype was sampled from a man under 40 in good health and CMV-seropositive. This chain's CDR3 is CASSLAGLDNEQFF. In DNA, the CDR3 is TGTGCCAGCAGCTTAGCGGGGCTTGACAATGAGCAGTTCTTC.